The entry below gives a single TCR beta chain sequence along with its context. The CDR3 extends over 15 amino acids. Germline loops: CDR1 SGHTA, CDR2 FQGTGA. With V trimmed by 5 bases and J by 4 bases, 7 bases remained unmatched. These data originate in a study of blood T cell repertoires in COVID-19. Method: immunoSEQ multiplex PCR; TCRdb's copy keeps in-frame clones and lacks some. The table lists roughly 230,000 clones, roughly 85% of them singletons. The sequence was obtained from a man aged 45-65 years with COVID-19, enrolled during active disease. The V and J genes are TRBV7-3 and TRBJ2-3; 9 positions match TRBD2. The sequencing sample was made of peripheral blood. The CDR3 reads CASSPAGGPADTQYF. The CDR3 DNA reads as TGTGCCAGCAGCCCTGCGGGGGGGCCTGCAGATACGCAGTATTTT.